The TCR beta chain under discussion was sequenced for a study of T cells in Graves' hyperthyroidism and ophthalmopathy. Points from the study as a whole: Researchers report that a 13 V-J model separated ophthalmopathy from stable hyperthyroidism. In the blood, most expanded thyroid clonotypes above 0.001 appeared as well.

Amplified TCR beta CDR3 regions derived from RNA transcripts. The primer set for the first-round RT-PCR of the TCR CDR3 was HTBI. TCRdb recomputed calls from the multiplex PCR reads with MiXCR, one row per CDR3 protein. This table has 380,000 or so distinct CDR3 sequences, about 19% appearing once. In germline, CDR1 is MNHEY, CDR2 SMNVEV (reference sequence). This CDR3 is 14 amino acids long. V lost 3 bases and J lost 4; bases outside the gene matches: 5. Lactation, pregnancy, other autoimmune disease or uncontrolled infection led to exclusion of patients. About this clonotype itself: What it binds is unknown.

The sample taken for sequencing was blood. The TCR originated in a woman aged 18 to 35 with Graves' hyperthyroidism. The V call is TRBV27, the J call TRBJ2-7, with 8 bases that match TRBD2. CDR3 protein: CASSLGGGRYEQYF. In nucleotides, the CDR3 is TGTGCCAGCAGTTTGGGCGGGGGGAGGTACGAGCAGTACTTC.